A single sample gave rise to the 16 T cell receptor beta chains below, sequenced in a study of T cells in tumors and immune-related adverse events. Assay used: immunoSEQ multiplex PCR; TCRdb lists only in-frame clones, some missing. The sample includes approximately 11,000 clones, about 90% of them seen just once. The sequencing here drew on lymph node tissue, taken from a patient treated with anti-PD-1 therapy. The receptors stem from a female donor with metastatic renal cell carcinoma.

The V gene is TRBV2, the J gene TRBJ1-1; D unresolved. The V end lost 3 bases, the J end lost 0 bases, and 2 bases lay between the germline ends. The CDR3 covers 12 residues. CDR1 and CDR2 from the germline V gene are SNHLY and FYNNEI. The CDR3 here is CASSEMNTEAFF. For the CDR3, the DNA is TGTGCCAGCAGTGAGATGAACACTGAAGCTTTCTTT.

The V gene is TRBV27, the J gene TRBJ2-1; 12 bases are shared with TRBD2. The germline gives CDR1 MNHEY, CDR2 SMNVEV (reference sequence). Germline trimming cut 8 bases from V and 7 bases from J; bases unmatched to any gene: 6. The CDR3 has 14 residues. For the CDR3, the DNA is TGTGCCAGCCGACTAGCGGGAGCGGGGAATGAGCAGTTCTTC. Its translation is CASRLAGAGNEQFF.

V usage is TRBV28 and J usage is TRBJ1-5, with 9 bases identical to TRBD1. Trimming at V came to 6 bases and at J to 3 bases, leaving 3 bases not matched to a gene. The CDR3 extends over 14 amino acids. Germline V CDR1 and CDR2: MDHEN, SYDVKM. The CDR3 loop is CASRGQGPNQPQHF. The CDR3 DNA reads TGTGCCAGCAGGGGACAGGGACCCAATCAGCCCCAGCATTTT.

The chain is built from TRBV7-6 and TRBJ1-2, with 7 bases fitting TRBD1. CDR3 length: 13 amino acids. Germline V CDR1 and CDR2: SGHVS, FNYEAQ. V gave up 5 bases and J gave up 2 bases; unmatched junction bases: 2. CDR3 nucleotide sequence: TGTGCCAGCAGCGAGACAGGGAACTATGGCTACACCTTC. Translated: CASSETGNYGYTF.

V and J are TRBV7-9 and TRBJ2-1, with a weak D call TRBD1 (6 bases). This CDR3 has 15 amino acids. Trimming cost V 0 bases and J 4 bases, with 10 bases left between them. Per germline, CDR1 SEHNR and CDR2 FQNEAQ (reference sequence). The CDR3 here is CASSLALGQYNEQFF. The CDR3 DNA is TGTGCCAGCAGCTTAGCGTTAGGACAGTACAATGAGCAGTTCTTC.

This chain connects TRBV7-2 to TRBJ2-2, with a possible D match to TRBD2 (7 bases). Germline V CDR1 and CDR2: SGHTA, FQGNSA. This CDR3 comprises 16 residues. V was cut by 7 bases and J by 4 bases, with 19 bases left in between. The CDR3, as DNA: TGTGCCAGCACCCGCTATCGGGGGGCGACCACCGGGGAGCTGTTTTTT. As protein: CASTRYRGATTGELFF.

The count of this clone is one. The J gene is TRBJ2-1, the V gene TRBV7-6, with 10 bases aligning to TRBD2. The CDR3 is 14 residues long. Germline V gene lookup returns CDR1 SGHVS and CDR2 FNYEAQ. Unmatched junction bases numbered 10, after V lost 8 bases and J lost 9 bases. The CDR3 coding sequence is TGTGCCAGCGGGAGTAGCGGGAGGACGACTGAGCAGTTCTTC. It encodes CASGSSGRTTEQFF.

V usage is TRBV7-2 and J usage is TRBJ2-2; D perhaps matches TRBD2 (6 bases). CDR1 is SGHTA and CDR2 is FQGNSA in the germline V gene. With 4 bases removed from V and 0 bases from J, the gap between germline ends came to 15 bases. The CDR3 loop spans 17 amino acids. The CDR3 coding sequence is TGTGCCAGCAGCTCAGCGCTAGCGAAAGCGAACACCGGGGAGCTGTTTTTT. Translation: CASSSALAKANTGELFF. The entire variable domain, with the rest obtained from reference TRBV7-2 and TRBJ2-2, is as follows: GAGVSQSPSNKVTEKGKDVELRCDPISGHTALYWYRQSLGQGLEFLIYFQGNSAPDKSGLPSDRFSAERTGGSVSTLTIQRTQQEDSAVYLCASSSALAKANTGELFFGEGSRLTVL.

The V gene is TRBV7-2, the J gene TRBJ2-5, with D perhaps given as TRBD1 or TRBD2 (6 bases each). Germline values: CDR1 SGHTA, CDR2 FQGNSA. The CDR3 is made up of 16 amino acids. Trimming shortened V by 1 base and J by 2 bases, and 14 bases separated the two germline ends. CDR3: CASSLVARGGQETQYF. In DNA form, the CDR3 reads TGTGCCAGCAGCTTAGTCGCGCGAGGGGGGCAAGAGACCCAGTACTTC.

The V call is TRBV29-1, the J call TRBJ2-6; D is unresolved. CDR1 is SQVTM and CDR2 is ANQGSEA in the germline V gene. The CDR3 is 12 amino acids. The ends were cut back, 4 bases at V and 11 bases at J, with 12 bases in the middle. Here the CDR3 reads CSVGIASDVLTF. CDR3 coding DNA: TGCAGCGTTGGGATCGCAAGTGACGTCCTGACTTTC.

This clone turned up a few times. The chain joins TRBV4-1 to TRBJ1-5; D is undetermined. Trimming shortened V by 4 bases and J by 3 bases, and 13 bases separated the two germline ends. CDR3 length: 15 amino acids. Per germline, CDR1 MGHRA and CDR2 YSYEKL. The CDR3 region has the DNA TGCGCCAGCAGCCCCTTGGAAGTAACCAATCAGCCCCAGCATTTT. This encodes CASSPLEVTNQPQHF.

This rearrangement joins TRBV6-4 to TRBJ2-5; D not resolved. Per the germline V gene, CDR1 is MRHNA and CDR2 is SNTAGT. Trimming removed 2 bases from V and 5 bases from J, with 9 bases in between. The CDR3 runs 13 residues. Here the CDR3 DNA reads TGTGCCAGCAGTGACGAGTCCGGCGAGACCCAGTACTTC. This translates into CASSDESGETQYF.

Here the CDR3 reads CASSSDTPGYTF. Here the CDR3 DNA reads TGTGCCAGCAGCTCTGACACCCCTGGCTACACCTTC. V gene TRBV5-6 combines with J gene TRBJ1-2; D is ambiguous. V shed 3 bases and J shed 7 bases, with 10 bases lying between them. The CDR3 covers 12 residues. Per the germline V gene, CDR1 is SGHDT and CDR2 is YYEEEE. Looking up the rest from reference TRBV5-6 and TRBJ1-2 gives the full variable domain: DAGVTQSPTHLIKTRGQQVTLRCSPKSGHDTVSWYQQALGQGPQFIFQYYEEEERQRGNFPDRFSGHQFPNYSSELNVNALLLGDSALYLCASSSDTPGYTFGSGTRLTVV.

The V and J genes are TRBV7-2 and TRBJ2-5; no clear D gene. Per germline, CDR1 SGHTA and CDR2 FQGNSA. V lost 3 bases and J lost 5, with 4 bases in between. The length of the CDR3 is 11 residues. CDR3 amino acids: CASSFRETQYF. The CDR3 region has the DNA TGTGCCAGCAGCTTTCGCGAGACCCAGTACTTC.

The chain has TRBV2 and TRBJ2-1; 12 bases align to TRBD2. V was clipped by 5 bases and J by 4 bases; unmatched bases: 3. This CDR3 comprises 15 residues. The germline gives CDR1 SNHLY, CDR2 FYNNEI. Here the CDR3 DNA reads TGTGCCAGCAGTCGGACTAGCGGGGTATACAATGAGCAGTTCTTC. Its translation: CASSRTSGVYNEQFF.

The chain joins TRBV12-5 to TRBJ2-2; D possibly corresponds to TRBD2 (6 bases). This CDR3 region has 20 residues. V shed 3 bases and J shed 4 bases, with 27 bases lying between them. The germline CDR1 and CDR2 sequences are LGHNT and FRNRAP. As DNA, the CDR3 is TGTGCTAGTGGTTTTGCCCACTTCACTGGGACTGAAAGGAGCACCGGGGAGCTGTTTTTT. Translation: CASGFAHFTGTERSTGELFF.